Listed here are 23 T cell receptor beta chains from one sample, sequenced in a study of T cell clusters in autoimmune cytopenias. TRB amplification used around 260 ng of peripheral blood genomic DNA. One tube held mixed TRB-A and TRB-B primer pools for touch-down PCR. With the multiplex PCR reads reprocessed, TCRdb shows one record per CDR3 protein and no DNA. The sample features 530 or so distinct CDR3 sequences, with 45% to 60% in its top ten. Sample: peripheral blood. These receptor sequences come from a human donor with an autoimmune cytopenia or autoimmune hepatitis (not recorded which).

This clonotype is classed as medium-sized by frequency. The chain joins TRBV20-1 to TRBJ2-7; the D call of TRBD2 rests on TCRdb alone, since no DNA is present to check it. Germline-derived CDR1 and CDR2 are DFQATT and SNEGSKA (reference sequence). The CDR3 covers 17 residues. CDR3 sequence reads: CSARKNSGTSGRYEQYF.

Considering frequency, this clonotype is medium-sized. V gene TRBV19 combines with J gene TRBJ2-5; TCRdb indicates TRBD2, and absent DNA this call remains unverified. Looked up from germline, CDR1 is LNHDA and CDR2 is SQIVND (reference sequence). This CDR3 is built from 16 residues. This CDR3 is CASSRQTSGGQETQYF.

The J gene is TRBJ1-2, the V gene TRBV20-1; TCRdb calls TRBD1, which cannot be checked without DNA. The CDR3 is made up of 13 amino acids. In germline, CDR1 is DFQATT, CDR2 SNEGSKA (reference sequence). This CDR3 reads CSASPGSDGGYTF.

By frequency, this clonotype registers large. The chain has TRBV27 and TRBJ2-5; the D call from TCRdb, TRBD1, cannot be confirmed without DNA. CDR1 and CDR2 from the germline V gene are MNHEY and SMNVEV (reference sequence). The CDR3 sequence is 16 residues long. The CDR3: CASSLLGTGHGETQYF.

Judged by frequency, this clonotype is medium-sized. The chain recombines TRBV6-1 with TRBJ2-5; TCRdb lists TRBD2, though no DNA is available to test this call. The CDR3 totals 15 residues. Germline CDR1 MNHNS, CDR2 SASEGT. The CDR3 reads CASSGQRGGGETQYF.

By frequency, this clonotype is medium-sized. The chain is built from TRBV6-6 and TRBJ1-1. The germline V gene encodes CDR1 MNHNY and CDR2 SVGAGI (reference sequence). This CDR3 is 13 amino acids long. This CDR3 reads CASRLVQNTEAFF.

This chain connects TRBV7-9 to TRBJ1-1; TCRdb gives TRBD1 as the D gene, but with no DNA this cannot be confirmed. Germline CDR1 is SEHNR and CDR2 is FQNEAQ (reference sequence). The CDR3 is 14 amino acids. CDR3 amino acids: CASSENGREGEAFF.

This clonotype is deemed medium-sized by its frequency. V usage is TRBV12-3 or TRBV12-4 and J usage is TRBJ1-6; with no DNA, the TCRdb D assignment of TRBD1 cannot be verified. This CDR3 region has 15 residues. The CDR3: CASTAGGTWNSPLHF.

This clonotype is labeled large based on frequency. The V gene is TRBV27, the J gene TRBJ2-3. Germline CDR1 reads MNHEY; CDR2 reads SMNVEV (reference sequence). The CDR3 sequence is 12 residues long. CDR3 amino acids: CASSGSTDTQYF.

Frequency places this clonotype as medium-sized (0.01 to 0.1%). The rearrangement links TRBV20-1 to TRBJ2-1; TCRdb picks TRBD2, but there is no DNA to check that call. The CDR3 spans 17 residues. Germline V gene lookup returns CDR1 DFQATT and CDR2 SNEGSKA (reference sequence). CDR3 sequence: CSAIGLAGLVAYNEQFF.

This clonotype is medium-sized by frequency. The V and J genes are TRBV20-1 and TRBJ2-7; TCRdb gives TRBD1 as the D gene, but with no DNA this cannot be confirmed. CDR1 DFQATT and CDR2 SNEGSKA come from the germline V gene (reference sequence). The length of the CDR3 is 13 residues. CDR3 loop: CSARSDRLYEQYF.

This clonotype counts as large by frequency. CDR3 region: CASTKGTTFYNEQFF. V is TRBV19 and J is TRBJ2-1; with no DNA, the TCRdb D assignment of TRBD1 cannot be verified. The CDR3 is 15 amino acids. Germline V gene data show CDR1 as LNHDA and CDR2 as SQIVND (reference sequence). The full variable domain, its missing parts supplied by reference TRBV19 and TRBJ2-1, is DGGITQSPKYLFRKEGQNVTLSCEQNLNHDAMYWYRQDPGQGLRLIYYSQIVNDFQKGDIAEGYSVSREKKESFPLTVTSAQKNPTAFYLCASTKGTTFYNEQFFGPGTRLTVL.

This rearrangement joins TRBV24-1 to TRBJ1-2. The CDR3 runs 16 residues. The germline V gene encodes CDR1 KGHDR and CDR2 SFDVKD. The chain's CDR3 is CATSDFRQEGDYGYTF.

This clonotype shows up as medium-sized by frequency. This chain uses TRBV19 with TRBJ2-7; the TCRdb D gene call, TRBD1, has no DNA to confirm it. The germline gives CDR1 LNHDA, CDR2 SQIVND (reference sequence). The CDR3 length is 14 residues. The CDR3 protein is CASSRPGQFYEQYF.

The chain is built from TRBV30 and TRBJ1-2. CDR1 GTSNPN and CDR2 SVGIG come from the germline V gene (reference sequence). The CDR3 has 14 residues. The CDR3 region is CAWSVGLGGYGYTF.

This clonotype is called medium-sized based on its frequency. The CDR3 loop is CASSWMGNTEAFF. The V and J genes are TRBV19 and TRBJ1-1. The CDR3 contains 13 residues. The V gene's germline CDR1 is LNHDA and CDR2 SQIVND (reference sequence).

The V and J genes are TRBV7-9 and TRBJ1-2; the D call of TRBD1 rests on TCRdb alone, since no DNA is present to check it. Germline CDR1 reads SEHNR; CDR2 reads FQNEAQ (reference sequence). This CDR3 region has 13 residues. The CDR3 sequence is CASSPGHRYGYTF.

This clonotype is identified as large from frequency. The chain is built from TRBV29-1 and TRBJ2-1. Germline values: CDR1 SQVTM, CDR2 ANQGSEA. CDR3 length: 13 residues. CDR3 sequence: CSVSGGSYNEQFF.

By frequency, this clonotype registers large. J is TRBJ2-5 and V is TRBV27. Per germline, CDR1 MNHEY and CDR2 SMNVEV (reference sequence). This CDR3 comprises 14 residues. CDR3 loop: CASSLSGVKETQYF.

This chain joins TRBV9 and TRBJ2-7; with no DNA, the TCRdb D assignment of TRBD2 cannot be verified. CDR3 length equals 16 residues. Germline loops: CDR1 SGDLS, CDR2 YYNGEE. CDR3 sequence: CASSVGCSGKFDEQYF.

By frequency, this clonotype is medium-sized. This chain links TRBV20-1 with TRBJ2-3; absent DNA, TCRdb's TRBD2 call cannot be checked. Looked up from germline, CDR1 is DFQATT and CDR2 is SNEGSKA (reference sequence). This CDR3 spans 15 amino acids. CDR3 sequence: CSAKLAGGSTDTQYF.

This clonotype is classed as medium-sized by frequency. The J gene is TRBJ1-3, the V gene TRBV20-1. The CDR3 contains 14 residues. Germline CDR1 and CDR2: DFQATT and SNEGSKA (reference sequence). CDR3 sequence: CSAAGGGAGNTIYF.

This clonotype counts as large (0.1 to 1%) by frequency. The V and J genes are TRBV5-6 and TRBJ2-2; TCRdb names TRBD2, which stays unverified in the absence of DNA. The CDR3 extends over 14 amino acids. Germline CDR1 SGHDT, CDR2 YYEEEE. The CDR3 region is CASSPGLYTGELFF.